This T cell receptor (beta chain) was sequenced during a study of blood T cell repertoires in COVID-19. Here immunoSEQ multiplex PCR was the method, and the copy in TCRdb shows in-frame clones only, minus some. The sample yields 140,000 or so clones, about 86% seen once. The sequence derives from a human donor in a cohort sampled during active COVID-19. The sequencing sample was made of peripheral blood.

DNA of the CDR3: TGCGCCAGCAGCTTGACCCAGGGGAGTAGTCGCGAGCAGTACTTC. Amino acids: CASSLTQGSSREQYF. The gene calls are TRBV5-1 and TRBJ2-7, with D tentatively TRBD1 (6 bases). V was shortened by 1 base and J by 6 bases, with 17 bases between the two germline ends. From germline, CDR1 is SGHRS and CDR2 YFSETQ. CDR3 length equals 15 residues. Full variable domain (rest looked up from reference TRBV5-1 and TRBJ2-7): KAGVTQTPRYLIKTRGQQVTLSCSPISGHRSVSWYQQTPGQGLQFLFEYFSETQRNKGNFPGRFSGRQFSNSRSEMNVSTLELGDSALYLCASSLTQGSSREQYFGPGTRLTVT.